Listed below are T cell receptor beta chains from one sample, sequenced in a study of CD8 T cells in ankylosing spondylitis. Each CDR3 protein is one row after TCRdb ran MiXCR on the 5' RACE reads. The sample holds hundreds of thousands of distinct CDR3 sequences, 12% seen once. The material sequenced was blood, either unsorted or a sorted T cell fraction (not recorded which). Every receptor here comes from a male donor with ankylosing spondylitis. The CDR3 runs from the conserved cysteine through the conserved F or W. A D gene is named only where the DNA matches it firmly. Clone size, where shown, is once, few, many, or a class for clones that have expanded.

V	size	D	J	CDR3	DNA
TRBV5-1	few	NA	TRBJ1-6	CASSPGTYNSPLHF	TGCGCCAGCAGCCCCGGGACATATAATTCACCCCTCCACTTT
TRBV30	few	NA	TRBJ1-2	CAWSVTWGRRNGYTF	TGTGCCTGGAGTGTGACTTGGGGACGTAGGAATGGCTACACCTTC
TRBV20-1	many	TRBD1	TRBJ1-1	CSAPQGRDTEAFF	TGCAGTGCACCACAGGGGAGGGACACTGAAGCTTTCTTT
TRBV5-1	few	NA	TRBJ1-1	CASSSALGTEAFF	TGCGCCAGCAGTTCGGCCCTAGGCACTGAAGCTTTCTTT
TRBV2	NA	NA	TRBJ2-7	CASSGTGTTYEQYF	TGTGCCAGCAGTGGCACAGGGACTACCTACGAGCAGTACTTC
TRBV5-1	once	NA	TRBJ2-3	CASSFRYVTDTQYF	TGCGCCAGCAGCTTCCGGTACGTTACAGATACGCAGTATTTT
TRBV20-1	many	NA	TRBJ2-7	CSARDPAATYEQYF	TGCAGTGCTAGAGACCCAGCTGCGACCTACGAGCAGTACTTC
TRBV20-1	NA	NA	TRBJ1-6	CSARDARSLGSPLHF	TGCAGTGCTAGAGACGCTCGCTCCCTTGGTTCACCCCTCCACTTT
TRBV9	NA	NA	TRBJ2-7	CASSPTGLSYEQYF	TGTGCCAGCAGCCCGACGGGACTCTCCTACGAGCAGTACTTC
TRBV7-2	many	NA	TRBJ1-4	CASSSGSEKLFF	TGTGCCAGCAGCTCTGGGAGTGAAAAACTGTTTTTT
TRBV20-1	NA	NA	TRBJ1-1	CSARSGLNTEAFF	TGCAGTGCTAGATCAGGGTTGAACACTGAAGCTTTCTTT
TRBV12-3/TRBV12-4	few	NA	TRBJ2-7	CASSFGVWTRRSYEQYF	TGTGCCAGCAGTTTTGGGGTCTGGACCCGGAGGTCCTACGAGCAGTACTTC
TRBV20-1	NA	NA	TRBJ2-1	CSARGEWSYNEQFF	TGCAGTGCTAGGGGGGAGTGGTCTTACAATGAGCAGTTCTTC
TRBV20-1	few	NA	TRBJ2-3	CSARDSVATDTQYF	TGCAGTGCTAGAGATTCGGTAGCCACAGATACGCAGTATTTT
TRBV20-1	many	NA	TRBJ1-4	CSATREEKLFF	TGCAGTGCTACCAGGGAAGAAAAACTGTTTTTT
TRBV5-6	few	NA	TRBJ2-1	CASSLGKLNEQFF	TGTGCCAGCAGCTTGGGGAAGCTCAATGAGCAGTTCTTC
TRBV12-3/TRBV12-4	NA	TRBD1	TRBJ1-1	CASSFSPGQPNTEAFF	TGTGCCAGCAGTTTCTCCCCGGGACAGCCGAACACTGAAGCTTTCTTT
TRBV30	many	TRBD1	TRBJ1-2	CAWRSGQGEVYGYTF	TGTGCCTGGAGGTCCGGACAGGGGGAGGTCTATGGCTACACCTTC
TRBV20-1	many	TRBD2	TRBJ2-3	CSAPSGGSTDTQYF	TGCAGTGCTCCTAGCGGGGGGTCCACAGATACGCAGTATTTT
TRBV5-1	many	TRBD1	TRBJ2-1	CASSLTGYNEQFF	TGCGCCAGCAGCCTGACAGGGTACAATGAGCAGTTCTTC
TRBV15	NA	NA	TRBJ2-7	CATSRVNRVIYEQYF	TGTGCCACCAGCAGAGTCAACAGAGTAATCTACGAGCAGTACTTC
TRBV20-1	many	NA	TRBJ2-3	CSARSWDTQYF	TGCAGTGCTAGAAGCTGGGATACGCAGTATTTT
TRBV27	NA	NA	TRBJ2-2	CASREGHGGAGRGELFF	TGTGCCAGCCGAGAGGGTCACGGGGGCGCAGGTAGAGGGGAGCTGTTTTTT
TRBV7-6	many	TRBD1	TRBJ2-3	CASSSQQGTTDTQYF	TGTGCCAGCAGCTCTCAACAGGGGACCACAGATACGCAGTATTTT
TRBV11-2	NA	TRBD1	TRBJ1-4	CASSRDRGRNEKLFF	TGTGCCAGCAGCCGGGACAGGGGACGTAATGAAAAACTGTTTTTT
TRBV28	few	NA	TRBJ2-1	CASSLSVKRQFF	TGTGCCAGCAGCCTGAGCGTTAAGAGGCAGTTCTTC
TRBV20-1	few	TRBD2	TRBJ2-1	CSAPASGLYNEQFF	TGCAGTGCTCCGGCTAGCGGGCTCTACAATGAGCAGTTCTTC
TRBV6-2/TRBV6-3	few	NA	TRBJ2-5	CASSYSTDSQETQYF	TGTGCCAGCAGTTACTCGACCGACAGCCAAGAGACCCAGTACTTC
TRBV20-1	NA	TRBD1	TRBJ2-7	CSSPGQGRYEQYF	TGCAGTTCACCGGGACAGGGGCGTTACGAGCAGTACTTC
TRBV12-2	NA	NA	TRBJ1-2	CASRKAGGYGYTF	TGTGCAAGTCGCAAGGCCGGGGGATATGGCTACACCTTC
TRBV28	few	NA	TRBJ1-1	CASSFVGYGAFF	TGTGCCAGCAGTTTTGTGGGGTACGGAGCTTTCTTT
TRBV20-1	many	NA	TRBJ1-2	CSASKQGVDYGYTF	TGCAGTGCTAGTAAACAGGGAGTTGACTATGGCTACACCTTC
TRBV5-1	many	TRBD1	TRBJ1-2	CASSLTGEGYTF	TGCGCCAGCAGCTTGACAGGGGAAGGCTACACCTTC
TRBV29-1	NA	NA	TRBJ2-3	CSVVGGGPSTDTQYF	TGCAGCGTTGTTGGAGGCGGACCCAGCACAGATACGCAGTATTTT
TRBV13	few	TRBD2	TRBJ2-3	CASSRQPGTSGSYTQYF	TGTGCCAGCAGCCGTCAACCAGGGACTAGCGGGAGTTATACGCAGTATTTT
TRBV7-3	many	NA	TRBJ2-5	CASSAFVHVQGETQYF	TGTGCCAGCAGCGCCTTTGTCCATGTACAGGGAGAGACCCAGTACTTC
TRBV7-8	NA	TRBD1	TRBJ2-7	CASSGRDRGNEQYF	TGTGCCAGCAGCGGCCGGGACAGGGGAAACGAGCAGTACTTC
TRBV27	NA	TRBD1	TRBJ2-1	CASSRQGARGEQFF	TGTGCCAGCAGTCGACAGGGGGCGCGGGGTGAGCAGTTCTTC
TRBV20-1	few	TRBD1	TRBJ2-5	CSAPDRGRSETQYF	TGCAGTGCTCCGGACAGGGGGCGAAGTGAGACCCAGTACTTC
TRBV6-1	NA	NA	TRBJ2-6	CASTLRRSNGANVLTF	TGTGCCAGCACCCTACGCCGGAGCAACGGGGCCAACGTCCTGACTTTC
TRBV20-1	NA	NA	TRBJ1-2	CSATTLDKEYGYTF	TGCAGTGCTACTACCCTTGACAAAGAATATGGCTACACCTTC
TRBV6-1	NA	NA	TRBJ1-4	CASSGDYTATNEKLFF	TGTGCCAGCAGTGGGGACTATACGGCAACTAATGAAAAACTGTTTTTT
TRBV21-1	few	NA	TRBJ2-7	CASSKAGTFSYEQYF	TGTGCCAGCAGCAAAGCAGGGACCTTCTCCTACGAGCAGTACTTC
TRBV6-5	few	NA	TRBJ1-6	CASSFGNRGSPLHF	TGTGCCAGCAGTTTTGGTAATAGGGGCTCACCCCTCCACTTT
TRBV7-2	NA	NA	TRBJ2-7	CASSLLDTTEQYF	TGTGCCAGCAGCTTACTCGACACAACCGAGCAGTACTTC
TRBV10-3	NA	TRBD2	TRBJ2-1	CATRTSGRYNEQFF	TGTGCCACGAGGACTAGCGGGAGATACAATGAGCAGTTCTTC